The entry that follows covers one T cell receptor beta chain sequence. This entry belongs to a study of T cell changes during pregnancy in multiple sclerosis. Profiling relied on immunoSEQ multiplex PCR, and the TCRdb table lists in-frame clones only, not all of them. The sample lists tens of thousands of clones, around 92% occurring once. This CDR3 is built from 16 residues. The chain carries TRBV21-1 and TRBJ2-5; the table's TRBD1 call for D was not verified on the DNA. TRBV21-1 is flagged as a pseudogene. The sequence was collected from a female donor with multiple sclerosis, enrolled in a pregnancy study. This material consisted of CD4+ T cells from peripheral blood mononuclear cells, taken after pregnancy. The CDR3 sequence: CASTPFRLMRSKPQYF. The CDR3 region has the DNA TGTGCCAGCACCCCCTTCAGGCTTATGCGAAGTAAGCCCCAGTACTTC.